The clone carrying this TCR beta chain was counted ten times or more. Antigen: not known. The data were obtained in a study of CD8 T cells in ankylosing spondylitis. Generation of TCR beta libraries employed quantitative 5'-RACE incorporating molecular barcodes. One entry per CDR3 protein, called by TCRdb with MiXCR from the 5' RACE reads. The top ten hold nearly 10% of the sample, which has approximately 100,000 distinct CDR3 sequences, roughly 8.7% seen once. V trimming: 1 base; J trimming: 8 bases; junction bases outside the gene matches: 6. Germline loops: CDR1 MNHEY, CDR2 SVGEGT. This CDR3 contains 14 residues. Overall study results and limits: Blood from ankylosing spondylitis patients appeared to carry a characteristic roughly 8-variant TCR beta motif. Earlier studies detected some motif variants in reactive arthritis synovial fluid and blood.

Sequences were obtained from blood, either unsorted or a sorted T cell fraction (not recorded which). V usage is TRBV6-2 or TRBV6-3 and J usage is TRBJ2-3; 7 nucleotides agree with TRBD2. This clonotype was obtained from a male donor with ankylosing spondylitis or in good health (not recorded which). The CDR3 region is CASSYFAGVTTQYF. DNA for the CDR3: TGTGCCAGCAGTTACTTCGCGGGAGTCACTACGCAGTATTTT.